A single sample gave rise to the 14 T cell receptor beta chains below, sequenced in a study of T cell responses to AZD1222 COVID-19 vaccine. Only in-frame clones appear in the TCRdb table, and some are missing; sequencing was by immunoSEQ multiplex PCR. Of roughly 100,000 clones in the sample, 70% to 90% were seen once. Sequencing used peripheral blood, obtained on day 0 of AZD1222 vaccination. The receptors come from an adult in good health.

The J gene is TRBJ1-4, the V gene TRBV19; possible D gene TRBD1, 5 bases. In germline, CDR1 is LNHDA, CDR2 SQIVND (reference sequence). This CDR3 contains 15 residues. V was shortened by 5 bases and J by 5 bases, with 15 bases between the two germline ends. CDR3 residues: CASSPTGTANEKLFF. CDR3 DNA sequence: TGTGCCAGTAGTCCCACCGGGACGGCGAATGAAAAACTGTTTTTT.

This chain joins TRBV6-1 and TRBJ1-2; 7 bases align to TRBD1. Trimming took 3 bases from V and 8 from J; bases not matched to a gene: 6. This CDR3 is 13 amino acids long. CDR1 MNHNS and CDR2 SASEGT come from the germline V gene. The CDR3 reads CASSERDSLGYTF. CDR3 DNA sequence: TGTGCCAGCAGTGAGCGGGACAGCCTGGGCTACACCTTC.

The chain couples TRBV15 to TRBJ2-3; D might be TRBD1 (6 bases). Germline V gene sequence: CDR1 LNHNV, CDR2 YYDKDF (reference sequence). The CDR3 extends over 16 amino acids. V dropped 3 bases and J dropped 6 bases, with 19 bases sitting between them. The CDR3 sequence is CATSSTGLRHTDTQYF. The CDR3 DNA follows: TGTGCCACCAGCAGTACAGGGTTGCGACACACTGATACGCAGTATTTT.

V gene TRBV6-5 combines with J gene TRBJ1-5, with 10 bases matching TRBD1. The J segment lost 6 bases and the V segment lost 5 bases, leaving 7 bases of the junction unmatched. The CDR3 totals 15 residues. Germline CDR1 is MNHEY and CDR2 is SVGAGI. CDR3 in DNA: TGTGCCAGCAGTCCCGGGACAGGGGTGGGTCAGCCCCAGCATTTT. This gives the protein CASSPGTGVGQPQHF.

With respect to this clone: At one end the junction does not follow the germline gene, possibly because of a read error. V usage is TRBV7-9 and J usage is TRBJ2-7, with 10 bases matching TRBD1. This CDR3 is 11 amino acids long. Germline CDR1 is SEHNR and CDR2 is FQNEAQ (reference sequence). CDR3 sequence: CASSSGQGIHF. Here the CDR3 DNA reads TGTGCCAGCAGCTCGGGACAGGGGATCCACTTC.

Concerning this clone: At one boundary the junction diverges from the germline segment, which might be a read error. V gene TRBV11-2 combines with J gene TRBJ1-4; D ambiguous. The CDR3 extends over 14 amino acids. Germline lookup yields CDR1 SGHAT and CDR2 FQNNGV. The CDR3 spells CASSLGPRVEKLFF. CDR3 bases: TGTGCCAGCAGTTTAGGGCCTCGGGTTGAAAAACTGTTTTTT.

The chain joins TRBV25-1 to TRBJ1-5; no clear D. This CDR3 comprises 13 residues. V lost 4 bases to trimming and J lost 0 bases, with 4 bases between them. CDR1 is MGHDK, CDR2 SYGVNS, per germline. CDR3 in DNA: TGTGCCAGCAGTGCCGATAGCAATCAGCCCCAGCATTTT. It codes for CASSADSNQPQHF.

This chain joins TRBV3-1 (or the pseudogene TRBV3-2) and TRBJ2-5, with TRBD2 as a possible D gene (5 bases). The V end lost 5 bases, the J end lost 4 bases, and 8 bases lay between the germline ends. Germline CDR1 and CDR2: LGHDT and YNNKEL (reference sequence). This CDR3 has 12 amino acids. CDR3 sequence reads: CASSIRGETQYF. DNA for the CDR3: TGTGCCAGCAGCATCCGGGGAGAGACCCAGTACTTC.

As to this clone: This CDR3 is also generated by other DNA sequences in the sample. The V and J genes are TRBV18 and TRBJ1-3; a weak D match, TRBD1 (6 bases). The CDR3 extends over 14 amino acids. Germline assignment: CDR1 KGHSH and CDR2 LQKENI. V lost 6 bases and J lost 4, with 13 bases in between. The CDR3 here is CASSPDRSGNTIYF. The DNA of the CDR3 is TGTGCCAGCTCTCCCGACAGGTCCGGAAACACCATATATTTT.

V is TRBV7-2 and J is TRBJ2-7, with D unclear. Trimming took off 5 bases at V and 0 bases at J, with 5 bases between the two ends. CDR1 SGHTA and CDR2 FQGNSA come from the germline V gene. This CDR3 region has 12 residues. The CDR3 bases are TGTGCCAGCAGCCGATACTCCTACGAGCAGTACTTC. Residues: CASSRYSYEQYF.

The chain couples TRBV28 to TRBJ2-6; D possibly corresponds to TRBD2 (5 bases). Germline CDR1 and CDR2: MDHEN and SYDVKM. This CDR3 spans 16 amino acids. Trimming stripped 8 bases from V and 2 bases from J, with 16 bases between. CDR3 in amino acids: CASRSTGIPGANVLTF. DNA for the CDR3: TGTGCCAGCCGGTCCACCGGGATCCCTGGGGCCAACGTCCTGACTTTC. Combining the CDR3 with reference TRBV28 and TRBJ2-6 gives the whole variable domain DVKVTQSSRYLVKRTGEKVFLECVQDMDHENMFWYRQDPGLGLRLIYFSYDVKMKEKGDIPEGYSVSREKKERFSLILESASTNQTSMYLCASRSTGIPGANVLTFGAGSRLTVL.

The CDR3 DNA follows: TGCGCCAGCAGCTTGATCGCAGGGGAAGTCTACGAGCAGTACTTC. Translation gives CASSLIAGEVYEQYF. The J gene is TRBJ2-7, the V gene TRBV5-1; TRBD1 is a possible D gene (6 bases). CDR3 length equals 15 residues. Between the trimmed V and J ends, which lost 1 base and 3 bases, there was a span of 14 bases. CDR1 is SGHRS and CDR2 is YFSETQ in the germline V gene. Full variable domain (rest looked up from reference TRBV5-1 and TRBJ2-7): KAGVTQTPRYLIKTRGQQVTLSCSPISGHRSVSWYQQTPGQGLQFLFEYFSETQRNKGNFPGRFSGRQFSNSRSEMNVSTLELGDSALYLCASSLIAGEVYEQYFGPGTRLTVT.

This rearrangement joins TRBV6-5 to TRBJ1-3; the D gene is possibly TRBD1 (6 bases). CDR3 length: 14 residues. Per germline, CDR1 MNHEY and CDR2 SVGAGI. The V and J ends lost 6 bases and 0 bases respectively, with 9 bases between them. The CDR3 loop reads CASSQGFSGNTIYF. CDR3 in DNA: TGTGCCAGCAGCCAGGGGTTCTCTGGAAACACCATATATTTT.

V gene TRBV25-1 combines with J gene TRBJ1-5; no clear D gene. This CDR3 region has 16 residues. Germline CDR1 and CDR2: MGHDK and SYGVNS. Trimming removed 1 base from V and 0 bases from J, with 10 bases in between. CDR3 in amino acids: CASSESRDNSNQPQHF. The CDR3 nucleotides read TGTGCCAGCAGTGAATCCAGAGATAATAGCAATCAGCCCCAGCATTTT.